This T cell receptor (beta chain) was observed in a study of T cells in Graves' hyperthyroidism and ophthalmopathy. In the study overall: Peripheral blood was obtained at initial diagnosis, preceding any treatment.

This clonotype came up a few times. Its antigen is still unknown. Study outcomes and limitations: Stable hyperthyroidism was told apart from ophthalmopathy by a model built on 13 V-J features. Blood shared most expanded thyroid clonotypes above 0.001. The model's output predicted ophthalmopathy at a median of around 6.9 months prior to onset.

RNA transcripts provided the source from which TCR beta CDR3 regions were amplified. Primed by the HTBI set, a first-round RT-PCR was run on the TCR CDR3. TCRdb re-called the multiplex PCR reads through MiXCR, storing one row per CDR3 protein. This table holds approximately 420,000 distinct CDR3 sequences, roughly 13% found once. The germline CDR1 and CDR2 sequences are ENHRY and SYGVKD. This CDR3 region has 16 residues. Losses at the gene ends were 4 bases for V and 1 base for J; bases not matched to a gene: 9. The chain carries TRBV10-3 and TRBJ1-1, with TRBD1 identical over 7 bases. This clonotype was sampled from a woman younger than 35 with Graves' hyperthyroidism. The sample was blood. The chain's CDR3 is CAISADRVIKNTEAFF. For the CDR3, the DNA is TGTGCCATCAGTGCTGACAGGGTAATTAAGAACACTGAAGCTTTCTTT.